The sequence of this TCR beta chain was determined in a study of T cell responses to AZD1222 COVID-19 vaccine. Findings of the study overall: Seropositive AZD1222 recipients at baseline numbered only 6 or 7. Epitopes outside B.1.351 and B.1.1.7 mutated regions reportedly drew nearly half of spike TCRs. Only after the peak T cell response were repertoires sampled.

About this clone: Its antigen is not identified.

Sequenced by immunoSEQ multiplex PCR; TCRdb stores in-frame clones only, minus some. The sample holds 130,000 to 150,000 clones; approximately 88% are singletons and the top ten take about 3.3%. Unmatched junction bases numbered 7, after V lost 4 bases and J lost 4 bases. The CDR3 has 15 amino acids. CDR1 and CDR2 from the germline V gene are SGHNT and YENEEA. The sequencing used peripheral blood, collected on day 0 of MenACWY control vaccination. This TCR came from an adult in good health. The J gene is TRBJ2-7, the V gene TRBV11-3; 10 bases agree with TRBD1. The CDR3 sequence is CASSSGGTGDYEQYF. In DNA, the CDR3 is TGTGCCAGCAGCTCAGGAGGGACAGGGGATTACGAGCAGTACTTC.